Listed below are T cell receptor beta chains from one sample, sequenced in a study of blood T cell repertoires in COVID-19. Assay used: immunoSEQ multiplex PCR; TCRdb lists only in-frame clones, some missing. Of around 200,000 clones listed, around 88% are singletons. The sample was PBMCs or T cells enriched from blood (not recorded which). The receptors come from a woman aged 25-40 years who had been exposed to COVID-19. CDR3s include the opening cysteine and the closing phenylalanine or tryptophan. Each record gives: CDR3 DNA, CDR3 protein, CDR3 length, J gene, clone size, D gene, V gene. The D gene is left open where the match is weak. Rows give clone size only sometimes, using once, few, many, or a class for an expanded clone.

DNA: TGTGCCAGCACCCCCCGGCAGGGGGCTGGCTACACCTTC
CDR3: CASTPRQGAGYTF
length: 13
J: TRBJ1-2
size: .
D: TRBD1
V: TRBV2

DNA: TGTGCCAGCAGCACGGACAGGGGGAGGGAGCAGTACTTC
CDR3: CASSTDRGREQYF
length: 13
J: TRBJ2-7
size: .
D: TRBD1
V: TRBV5-4

DNA: TGTGCCAGCAGCCTAAGGCGCGGGACAGGGCTCCCCTACGAGCAGTACTTC
CDR3: CASSLRRGTGLPYEQYF
length: 17
J: TRBJ2-7
size: .
D: TRBD1
V: TRBV3-1/TRBV3-2

DNA: TGTGCCAGCAATTTAGGGGGCGCCGGCAATGAGCAGTTCTTC
CDR3: CASNLGGAGNEQFF
length: 14
J: TRBJ2-1
size: .
D: TRBD1
V: TRBV6-5

DNA: TGTGCCAGCAGCTGGACAGGAAACACCGGGGAGCTGTTTTTT
CDR3: CASSWTGNTGELFF
length: 14
J: TRBJ2-2
size: once
D: TRBD1
V: TRBV25-1

DNA: TGCGCCAGCAGCTTGGCGGGACAGGAGAGCGGGGAGCTGTTTTTT
CDR3: CASSLAGQESGELFF
length: 15
J: TRBJ2-2
size: .
D: TRBD1
V: TRBV5-1

DNA: TGTGCCAGCAGAACAGGGGTTGTAGGCGAGCAGTACTTC
CDR3: CASRTGVVGEQYF
length: 13
J: TRBJ2-7
size: .
D: TRBD1
V: TRBV2

DNA: TGCGCCAGCGTCCCTAGCCTGGCGCACACAGATACGCAGTATTTT
CDR3: CASVPSLAHTDTQYF
length: 15
J: TRBJ2-3
size: .
D: .
V: TRBV5-1

DNA: TGTGCCAGCAGCTTAGGGACAGCTCAAGAGACCCAGTACTTC
CDR3: CASSLGTAQETQYF
length: 14
J: TRBJ2-5
size: .
D: TRBD1
V: TRBV5-6

DNA: TGTGCCAGCAGCCCAGGGTCTTCACCCCTCCACTTT
CDR3: CASSPGSSPLHF
length: 12
J: TRBJ1-6
size: .
D: .
V: TRBV12-3/TRBV12-4

DNA: TGTGCCAGCACCTTTGACAGGACTCGTGAAAAACTGTTTTTT
CDR3: CASTFDRTREKLFF
length: 14
J: TRBJ1-4
size: .
D: .
V: TRBV5-6

DNA: TGTGCTAGTGGGCCAGAAGACATTCAGTACTTC
CDR3: CASGPEDIQYF
length: 11
J: TRBJ2-4
size: few
D: .
V: TRBV12-5

DNA: TGTGCCAGCAGCTTTCCTAGCGGGGCTGCACCTAGCACAGATACGCAGTATTTT
CDR3: CASSFPSGAAPSTDTQYF
length: 18
J: TRBJ2-3
size: .
D: TRBD2
V: TRBV7-2

DNA: TGTGCCTGTATCCGGGACTCCGGCGCGGGGGCCTTCCACGAGCAGTACTTC
CDR3: CACIRDSGAGAFHEQYF
length: 17
J: TRBJ2-7
size: once
D: .
V: TRBV30

DNA: TGTGCCAGCAGGGGGGGACAGGGGTCCACAGATACGCAGTATTTT
CDR3: CASRGGQGSTDTQYF
length: 15
J: TRBJ2-3
size: .
D: TRBD1
V: TRBV6-5

DNA: TGTGCCATCAATGCAGGCGGGGCGAACACCGGGGAGCTGTTTTTT
CDR3: CAINAGGANTGELFF
length: 15
J: TRBJ2-2
size: .
D: .
V: TRBV10-3

DNA: TGTGCCAGCAGCGGAAATATAGCGGGGTTACCCAAGACCCAGTACTTC
CDR3: CASSGNIAGLPKTQYF
length: 16
J: TRBJ2-5
size: .
D: TRBD2
V: TRBV9

DNA: TGTGCCAGCAGTACGGCTGACATAGCCTACGAGCAGTACTTC
CDR3: CASSTADIAYEQYF
length: 14
J: TRBJ2-7
size: .
D: .
V: TRBV7-2

DNA: TGTGCCAGCAGTGAGGTAGCGAGGCCCCACAATGAGCAGTTCTTC
CDR3: CASSEVARPHNEQFF
length: 15
J: TRBJ2-1
size: .
D: .
V: TRBV2

DNA: TGTGCCACCAGTGATTTTGTGACAGGGCGGAACGAGCAGTACTTC
CDR3: CATSDFVTGRNEQYF
length: 15
J: TRBJ2-7
size: few
D: TRBD1
V: TRBV24-1

DNA: TGCGCCAGCAGCCCGCTAGCGGGGAGGAACAATGAGCAGTTCTTC
CDR3: CASSPLAGRNNEQFF
length: 15
J: TRBJ2-1
size: once
D: TRBD2
V: TRBV5-1

DNA: TGTGCGACCAGGGGGACAGGGGTCTCACCCCTCCACTTT
CDR3: CATRGTGVSPLHF
length: 13
J: TRBJ1-6
size: .
D: TRBD1
V: TRBV27

DNA: TGTGCCAGCAGCCAACAAGGAGTACCTTTAAATTCACCCCTCCACTTT
CDR3: CASSQQGVPLNSPLHF
length: 16
J: TRBJ1-6
size: once
D: .
V: TRBV5-4

DNA: TGTGCCAGCTCACTCAGGGACAAAAGGACCGGGGAGCTGTTTTTT
CDR3: CASSLRDKRTGELFF
length: 15
J: TRBJ2-2
size: .
D: .
V: TRBV18

DNA: TGTGCCAGCAGCGTAGGGGCCCCTATTAGCTCCTACAATGAGCAGTTCTTC
CDR3: CASSVGAPISSYNEQFF
length: 17
J: TRBJ2-1
size: .
D: .
V: TRBV9

DNA: TGTGCTAGTGGTCCGGGACTGAGTTACAATGAGCAGTTCTTC
CDR3: CASGPGLSYNEQFF
length: 14
J: TRBJ2-1
size: .
D: .
V: TRBV12-5

DNA: TGTGCCAGCAGTGTCTGGGGGCGCTACAATGAGCAGTTCTTC
CDR3: CASSVWGRYNEQFF
length: 14
J: TRBJ2-1
size: .
D: .
V: TRBV2

DNA: TGTGCCAGCAGCCAACAGGGGAGCTCCTACGAGCAGTACTTC
CDR3: CASSQQGSSYEQYF
length: 14
J: TRBJ2-7
size: few
D: .
V: TRBV3-1/TRBV3-2